A selection of T cell receptor beta chains follows, all from one sample in a study of beta chain features in type 1 diabetes. Method: immunoSEQ multiplex PCR; TCRdb's copy keeps in-frame clones and lacks some. The sample holds hundreds of thousands of clones, around 15% seen once. Sequencing used central memory CD4+ T cells from blood. The receptors were gathered from a man aged 25-45 years in good health. Each CDR3 is given with its conserved first and last residue. D genes are given only for firm matches. Where a row states a size, it is once, few, many or the class of an expanded clone; other rows omit it.

v_gene	j_gene	abundance	d_gene	CDR3aa	CDR3nt
TRBV19	TRBJ1-1	few	-	CASSQGMNTEAFF	TGTGCCAGTAGTCAGGGCATGAACACTGAAGCTTTCTTT
TRBV19	TRBJ2-4	many	-	CATKDLLAKNIQYF	TGTGCCACCAAGGACCTTCTAGCCAAAAACATTCAGTACTTC
TRBV18	TRBJ1-5	-	-	CASSPFGGAAGNQPQHF	TGTGCCAGCTCGCCATTTGGGGGGGCGGCTGGCAATCAGCCCCAGCATTTT
TRBV28	TRBJ1-1	-	TRBD1	CASSLFRGTGEAFF	TGTGCCAGCAGTTTATTTCGGGGGACAGGGGAAGCTTTCTTT
TRBV14	TRBJ1-6	few	-	CASSSLRANNSPLHF	TGTGCCAGCAGCAGCTTGAGGGCCAATAATTCACCCCTCCACTTT
TRBV6-1	TRBJ1-2	-	-	CASSEFDGNYGYTF	TGTGCCAGCAGTGAATTCGACGGCAACTATGGCTACACCTTC
TRBV10-2	TRBJ1-2	few	-	CASSESGGARGYTF	TGCGCCAGCAGTGAGTCAGGGGGGGCCCGTGGCTACACCTTC
TRBV2	TRBJ1-5	-	TRBD1	CASSPTGGRNQPQHF	TGTGCCAGCAGCCCTACAGGGGGGAGGAATCAGCCCCAGCATTTT
TRBV11-3	TRBJ2-3	many	-	CASSRADPYTDTQYF	TGTGCCAGCAGCCGAGCGGATCCCTACACAGATACGCAGTATTTT
TRBV7-8	TRBJ2-4	-	-	CASSLLPSLDKNIQYF	TGTGCCAGCAGCTTACTACCTAGCTTGGACAAAAACATTCAGTACTTC
TRBV5-4	TRBJ2-7	many	-	CASSDRRDGLYEQYF	TGTGCCAGCAGCGACCGCCGGGACGGACTATACGAGCAGTACTTC
TRBV4-3	TRBJ2-7	-	-	CASSQQRQNPYEQYF	TGCGCCAGCAGCCAACAAAGACAGAATCCTTACGAGCAGTACTTC
TRBV7-2	TRBJ2-1	few	-	CASSLRETTSYNEQFF	TGTGCCAGCAGCTTAAGGGAAACGACTAGCTACAATGAGCAGTTCTTC
TRBV11-2	TRBJ1-1	few	-	CASSLERTSTEAFF	TGTGCCAGCAGCTTAGAGCGGACGTCCACTGAAGCTTTCTTT
TRBV7-9	TRBJ1-3	few	-	CASSLKDTIYF	TGTGCCAGCAGCTTAAAGGACACCATATATTTT
TRBV27	TRBJ1-3	few	-	CASRASSGNTIYF	TGTGCCAGCAGGGCCAGCTCTGGAAACACCATATATTTT
TRBV6-1	TRBJ2-5	few	TRBD2	CASTLAAQETQYF	TGTGCCAGCACCCTAGCGGCCCAAGAGACCCAGTACTTC
TRBV5-4	TRBJ2-7	few	-	CASSFDTYEQYF	TGTGCCAGCAGCTTTGACACCTACGAGCAGTACTTC
TRBV14	TRBJ2-3	-	TRBD2	CASSQGAGGRTDTQYF	TGTGCCAGCAGCCAAGGGGCGGGAGGGCGCACAGATACGCAGTATTTT
TRBV5-1	TRBJ2-4	many	-	CASSLVGGRENIQYF	TGCGCCAGCAGCTTGGTTGGGGGCAGGGAAAACATTCAGTACTTC
TRBV2	TRBJ2-3	-	-	CASSETGGTDTQYF	TGTGCCAGCAGTGAGACAGGAGGCACAGATACGCAGTATTTT
TRBV4-2	TRBJ1-5	few	-	CASRKEAGQPQHF	TGTGCCAGCAGGAAGGAGGCAGGGCAGCCCCAGCATTTT
TRBV6-1	TRBJ1-2	-	-	CASSLGVAGTYGYTF	TGTGCCAGCAGCTTAGGGGTGGCAGGAACTTATGGCTACACCTTC
TRBV5-1	TRBJ2-7	few	-	CASSLDGIPYEQYF	TGCGCCAGCAGCTTGGATGGTATCCCCTACGAGCAGTACTTC
TRBV9	TRBJ2-7	-	TRBD2	CASSVKSGTTYEQYF	TGTGCCAGCAGCGTTAAAAGCGGGACTACCTACGAGCAGTACTTC
TRBV5-4	TRBJ2-2	few	TRBD2	CASSPGTSGRLNTGELFF	TGTGCCAGCAGCCCCGGGACTAGCGGGAGGTTGAACACCGGGGAGCTGTTTTTT
TRBV7-2	TRBJ2-3	-	TRBD2	CASSLVSTGLAFTDTQYF	TGTGCCAGCAGCTTAGTCTCAACTGGACTAGCGTTTACTGATACGCAGTATTTT
TRBV9	TRBJ2-3	-	-	CASSVEGQGGYTDTQYF	TGTGCCAGCAGCGTGGAGGGGCAGGGCGGTTACACAGATACGCAGTATTTT
TRBV6-5	TRBJ1-1	-	TRBD1	CASQGGTNTEAFF	TGTGCCAGCCAGGGGGGGACGAACACTGAAGCTTTCTTT